Detailed here is one TCR beta chain. The antigen is unknown. This entry is derived from a study of T cells in Graves' hyperthyroidism and ophthalmopathy. Overall study findings and caveats: Most thyroid clonotypes that were expanded above 0.001 also turned up in blood. The model anticipated ophthalmopathy a median around six months pre-onset.

TCR beta CDR3 region amplification was performed from RNA transcripts. HTBI primers were the set used in a first-round RT-PCR of the TCR CDR3. TCRdb redid the calling of the multiplex PCR reads with MiXCR, one entry per CDR3 protein. This table holds about 400,000 distinct CDR3 sequences, 12% to 15% found once. With 5 bases removed from V and 0 bases from J, the gap between germline ends came to 17 bases. This CDR3 has 16 amino acids. Germline assignment: CDR1 DFQATT and CDR2 SNEGSKA (reference sequence). The sequenced sample consisted of blood. This TCR was recovered from a woman aged 55-70 years with Graves' ophthalmopathy. The genes are TRBV20-1 and TRBJ1-5, with D perhaps matching TRBD1 (5 bases). The CDR3 region is CSAGIKVRDSNQPQHF. The CDR3 DNA reads TGCAGTGCTGGAATTAAGGTCAGGGATAGCAATCAGCCCCAGCATTTT.